Detailed here is one T cell receptor (beta chain). About 30,000 T cell genomes, or approximately 290 ng DNA, went into unsorted PBMC replicate PCRs. TCRdb's table, derived via immunoSEQ multiplex PCR, lists solely in-frame clones and lacks some. Among hundreds of thousands of clones listed, roughly 80% were seen once. The sample comes from a study of shared clonotypes between healthy human individuals. The donors, healthy adults who were HIV-negative, had experienced no recent acute infections or vaccinations. Every donor was a Caucasian adult from Nashville, Tennessee. This TCR was sampled from a middle-aged woman in good health. Some clones in this sample may be carry-over from other donors' samples. Sequencing input: PBMCs.

The CDR3 loop is CASSFRRGVNYGYTF. CDR3 DNA sequence: TGTGCCAGCAGTTTTAGGAGGGGGGTAAACTATGGCTACACCTTC. The rearrangement joins TRBV28 to TRBJ1-2, with D perhaps matching TRBD1 (6 bases). Trimming took 3 bases from V and 2 from J, leaving 13 bases between them. Looked up from germline, CDR1 is MDHEN and CDR2 is SYDVKM. The CDR3 totals 15 residues.